A single sample is the source of the 26 T cell receptor beta chains below, sequenced in a study of control samples from healthy donors and cancer patients. TCRdb's copy holds only in-frame clones and misses some; the assay was immunoSEQ multiplex PCR. The table shows a few hundred thousand clones, with around 90% occurring only once. The sample was PBMCs. These TCRs come from a man aged 40-50 years with head and neck cancer.

The V and J genes are TRBV6-5 and TRBJ2-1; 9 bases are shared with TRBD1. Losses at the gene ends were 6 bases for V and 4 bases for J; bases not matched to a gene: 7. Germline loops: CDR1 MNHEY, CDR2 SVGAGI. CDR3 length equals 15 residues. CDR3 sequence: CASRSGTGTYNEQFF. The CDR3 region has the DNA TGTGCCAGCAGATCCGGGACAGGGACATACAATGAGCAGTTCTTC.

The chain carries TRBV4-3 and TRBJ2-2; D remains ambiguous. The CDR3 consists of 15 residues. V lost 0 bases and J lost 8, with 13 bases in between. Germline V gene sequence: CDR1 LGHNA, CDR2 YSLEER. This CDR3 is CASSQDGAPGGELFF. CDR3 DNA: TGCGCCAGCAGCCAAGATGGAGCTCCCGGAGGGGAGCTGTTTTTT.

The J gene is TRBJ1-5, the V gene TRBV28, with D possibly matching TRBD1 (5 bases). The CDR3 covers 15 residues. Germline V gene data show CDR1 as MDHEN and CDR2 as SYDVKM. Trimming took off 8 bases at V and 4 bases at J, with 18 bases between the two ends. The CDR3 sequence: CASCPSGTDNQPQHF. The CDR3 nucleotides are TGTGCCAGCTGCCCTTCCGGGACCGATAATCAGCCCCAGCATTTT.

The chain employs TRBV19 and TRBJ1-2; 8 bases are a match to TRBD1. V was pared by 7 bases and J by 7 bases, with 11 bases of the junction left unmatched. Germline V gene data show CDR1 as LNHDA and CDR2 as SQIVND (reference sequence). There are 14 residues in the CDR3. CDR3 sequence (DNA): TGTGCCAGTAACCCGACAGGGGTTACGAGTGGCTACACCTTC. Amino acid sequence: CASNPTGVTSGYTF.

This chain connects TRBV6-5 to TRBJ2-1, with 8 positions matching TRBD2. The CDR3 totals 15 residues. Germline V gene sequence: CDR1 MNHEY, CDR2 SVGAGI. V was clipped by 8 bases and J by 6 bases; unmatched bases: 12. The chain's CDR3 is CASAEAGTSINEQFF. Written as DNA, the CDR3 is TGTGCCAGCGCGGAGGCCGGGACTAGTATCAATGAGCAGTTCTTC.

The rearrangement joins TRBV30 to TRBJ1-1; 9 bases align to TRBD1. The ends lost 1 base at V and 5 bases at J; junction bases unmatched: 2. CDR1 GTSNPN and CDR2 SVGIG come from the germline V gene (reference sequence). This CDR3 comprises 13 residues. The CDR3 is CAWSGDRGTEAFF. The CDR3 region has the DNA TGTGCCTGGAGTGGAGACAGGGGGACTGAAGCTTTCTTT.

The rearrangement joins TRBV5-5 to TRBJ1-6, with no clear D. Looked up from germline, CDR1 is SGHKS and CDR2 is YYEKEE (reference sequence). This CDR3 spans 15 amino acids. Trimming took 4 bases from V and 4 from J, leaving 12 bases between them. CDR3 nucleotides: TGTGCCAGCAGCGTGACGGATTATTATAATTCACCCCTCCACTTT. As protein: CASSVTDYYNSPLHF.

The gene calls are TRBV5-6 and TRBJ1-5; D gene unclear. The CDR3 runs to 15 residues. V was pared by 3 bases and J by 7 bases, with 17 bases between. The germline gives CDR1 SGHDT, CDR2 YYEEEE. The CDR3 spells CASSYGPSPGQPQHF. CDR3 DNA: TGTGCCAGCAGCTATGGGCCGTCCCCTGGCCAGCCCCAGCATTTT.

The chain recombines TRBV27 with TRBJ2-2, with D perhaps TRBD2 (6 bases). The V gene lost 2 bases and the J gene lost 7 bases, with 17 bases spanning the gap. CDR3 length: 16 residues. Germline V gene lookup returns CDR1 MNHEY and CDR2 SMNVEV (reference sequence). The CDR3 sequence: CASSLGTLGEGGELFF. CDR3 sequence (DNA): TGTGCCAGCAGTTTAGGGACTCTAGGGGAAGGCGGGGAGCTGTTTTTT.

About this clone itself: The identical CDR3 is also encoded by other nucleotide sequences in the sample. The V call is TRBV5-1, the J call TRBJ2-5, with 9 bases aligning to TRBD1. Germline assignment: CDR1 SGHRS and CDR2 YFSETQ. The CDR3 contains 15 residues. J lost 5 bases, V lost 3 bases, and 8 bases had no gene match. This CDR3 is CASSSGQGRGETQYF. Written as DNA, the CDR3 is TGCGCCAGCAGCTCTGGACAGGGGCGGGGGGAGACCCAGTACTTC.

The rearrangement joins TRBV19 to TRBJ1-1; no firm D call. The CDR3 covers 13 residues. Trimming took off 7 bases at V and 3 bases at J, with 12 bases between the two ends. Germline V gives CDR1 LNHDA, CDR2 SQIVND (reference sequence). The CDR3 DNA reads TGTGCCAGTACCCCTGGATGGCACACTGAAGCTTTCTTT. Protein product: CASTPGWHTEAFF.

This sequence joins TRBV24-1 and TRBJ1-5; D is ambiguous. This CDR3 spans 12 amino acids. Germline CDR1 is KGHDR and CDR2 is SFDVKD. Trimming took 3 bases from V and 5 from J, leaving 4 bases between them. CDR3 residues: CATSDTDQPQHF. CDR3 nucleotide sequence: TGTGCCACCAGTGATACCGATCAGCCCCAGCATTTT.

The chain joins TRBV4-2 to TRBJ2-7; D remains unclear. CDR1 is LGHNA and CDR2 is YNFKEQ in the germline V gene. Deletions cut 0 bases from V and 6 bases from J, with 9 bases between. CDR3 size: 13 residues. The CDR3 region is CASSQDASVEQYF. The CDR3 DNA reads TGTGCCAGCAGCCAAGATGCCTCGGTCGAGCAGTACTTC.

The J gene is TRBJ1-1, the V gene TRBV6-5, with 7 bases identical to TRBD1. This CDR3 is 14 amino acids long. V gave up 4 bases and J gave up 1 base; unmatched junction bases: 3. The germline V gene has CDR1 MNHEY and CDR2 SVGAGI. The CDR3 DNA sequence: TGTGCCAGCAGTTCCTGGGACAGGAACACTGAAGCTTTCTTT. Encoded protein: CASSSWDRNTEAFF.

The gene calls are TRBV6-5 and TRBJ2-1; perhaps TRBD1 as D (6 bases). Trimming shortened V by 5 bases and J by 6 bases, and 17 bases separated the two germline ends. The CDR3 covers 15 residues. Germline loops: CDR1 MNHEY, CDR2 SVGAGI. CDR3 in amino acids: CASSITGRATNEQFF. DNA for the CDR3: TGTGCCAGCAGTATTACAGGGCGTGCTACCAATGAGCAGTTCTTC.

The chain uses TRBV11-3 and TRBJ2-2, with D tentatively TRBD2 (5 bases). V was shortened by 5 bases and J by 4 bases, with 11 bases between the two germline ends. This CDR3 is 14 amino acids long. Germline V gene data show CDR1 as SGHNT and CDR2 as YENEEA. The CDR3 DNA sequence: TGTGCCAGCAGCCATTCGAGCGGCACCGGGGAGCTGTTTTTT. It encodes CASSHSSGTGELFF. Drawing the rest from reference TRBV11-3 and TRBJ2-2, the complete variable domain is EAGVVQSPRYKIIEKKQPVAFWCNPISGHNTLYWYLQNLGQGPELLIRYENEEAVDDSQLPKDRFSAERLKGVDSTLKIQPAELGDSAVYLCASSHSSGTGELFFGEGSRLTVL.

The genes are TRBV9 and TRBJ2-2, with D perhaps TRBD2 (6 bases). V was shortened by 0 bases and J by 0 bases, with 9 bases between the two germline ends. Germline V lookup: CDR1 SGDLS, CDR2 YYNGEE. This CDR3 has 16 residues. CDR3 loop: CASSVAAGPNTGELFF. For the CDR3, the DNA is TGTGCCAGCAGCGTAGCGGCGGGGCCGAACACCGGGGAGCTGTTTTTT. The full variable domain, completed using reference TRBV9 and TRBJ2-2, is DSGVTQTPKHLITATGQRVTLRCSPRSGDLSVYWYQQSLDQGLQFLIQYYNGEERAKGNILERFSAQQFPDLHSELNLSSLELGDSALYFCASSVAAGPNTGELFFGEGSRLTVL.

The V gene is TRBV19, the J gene TRBJ1-1; TRBD1 agrees at 10 bases. This CDR3 contains 17 residues. V was clipped by 4 bases and J by 3 bases; unmatched bases: 11. CDR1 and CDR2 from the germline V gene are LNHDA and SQIVND (reference sequence). The CDR3 DNA reads TGTGCCAGTAGTACCGGGACAGGGGTGAATTTGGACACTGAAGCTTTCTTT. Translating gives CASSTGTGVNLDTEAFF.

This chain joins TRBV9 and TRBJ1-5; the D gene is possibly TRBD1 (6 bases). Per the germline V gene, CDR1 is SGDLS and CDR2 is YYNGEE. The CDR3 sequence is 15 residues long. V lost 3 bases and J 1 base, leaving 11 bases between the germline ends. The CDR3 here is CASSEGGGSNQPQHF. CDR3 nucleotides: TGTGCCAGCAGCGAGGGGGGTGGGAGCAATCAGCCCCAGCATTTT.

The chain links TRBV5-4 to TRBJ2-1, with D unclear. Germline CDR1 SGHNT, CDR2 YYREEE (reference sequence). The CDR3 runs 15 residues. Trimming took 0 bases from V and 1 from J, leaving 8 bases between them. The CDR3 bases are TGTGCCAGCAGCTTGGCCCGAAATTCCTACAATGAGCAGTTCTTC. It specifies CASSLARNSYNEQFF.

The chain joins TRBV7-9 to TRBJ2-3, with 9 bases fitting TRBD1. Germline V gene data show CDR1 as SEHNR and CDR2 as FQNEAQ (reference sequence). This CDR3 contains 15 residues. V lost 5 bases and J lost 5; bases outside the gene matches: 8. The CDR3 here is CASSVSTGGRDTQYF. The CDR3 DNA reads TGTGCCAGCAGCGTATCGACAGGGGGTCGAGATACGCAGTATTTT. Together with reference TRBV7-9 and TRBJ2-3, the CDR3 gives the full variable domain: DTGVSQNPRHKITKRGQNVTFRCDPISEHNRLYWYRQTLGQGPEFLTYFQNEAQLEKSRLLSDRFSAERPKGSFSTLEIQRTEQGDSAMYLCASSVSTGGRDTQYFGPGTRLTVL.

The chain carries TRBV29-1 and TRBJ2-2; 13 bases are a match to TRBD2. The CDR3 has 16 residues. Germline lookup yields CDR1 SQVTM and CDR2 ANQGSEA. V shed 6 bases, J shed 3 bases, and the junction held 7 bases outside the gene matches. The CDR3 DNA reads TGCAGCGTGCCTCGACTAGCGGGAGGAGACACCGGGGAGCTGTTTTTT. Amino acid sequence: CSVPRLAGGDTGELFF.

The V and J genes are TRBV28 and TRBJ2-2; 7 positions match TRBD1. With V trimmed by 6 bases and J by 0 bases, 7 bases remained unmatched. The CDR3 is made up of 16 amino acids. The germline CDR1 and CDR2 sequences are MDHEN and SYDVKM. In DNA, the CDR3 is TGTGCCAGCAGCCCTCTCGACAGGGCGAACACCGGGGAGCTGTTTTTT. Its protein is CASSPLDRANTGELFF.

The V gene is TRBV6-5, the J gene TRBJ2-7; TRBD1 matches at 9 bases. This CDR3 has 15 amino acids. Germline CDR1 is MNHEY and CDR2 is SVGAGI. Trimming removed 0 bases from V and 1 base from J; junction bases left unmatched: 1. CDR3 in amino acids: CASSYSGQGSYEQYF. The CDR3 DNA reads TGTGCCAGCAGTTACTCGGGACAGGGATCCTACGAGCAGTACTTC.

The rearrangement uses TRBV7-2 and TRBJ1-6; no clear D gene. Germline V gene sequence: CDR1 SGHTA, CDR2 FQGNSA. CDR3 length: 14 amino acids. The ends were cut back, 5 bases at V and 4 bases at J, with 9 bases in the middle. DNA of the CDR3: TGTGCCAGCAGCCGTCAGAGTTATAATTCACCCCTCCACTTT. Residues: CASSRQSYNSPLHF.

This clone was picked up a small number of times. The V gene is TRBV19, the J gene TRBJ1-1, with D perhaps TRBD1 (6 bases). This CDR3 spans 14 amino acids. Trimming shortened V by 5 bases and J by 3 bases, and 13 bases separated the two germline ends. Germline loops: CDR1 LNHDA, CDR2 SQIVND (reference sequence). CDR3 DNA sequence: TGTGCCAGTAGTGTAACAGGGAGAGACACTGAAGCTTTCTTT. This encodes CASSVTGRDTEAFF.